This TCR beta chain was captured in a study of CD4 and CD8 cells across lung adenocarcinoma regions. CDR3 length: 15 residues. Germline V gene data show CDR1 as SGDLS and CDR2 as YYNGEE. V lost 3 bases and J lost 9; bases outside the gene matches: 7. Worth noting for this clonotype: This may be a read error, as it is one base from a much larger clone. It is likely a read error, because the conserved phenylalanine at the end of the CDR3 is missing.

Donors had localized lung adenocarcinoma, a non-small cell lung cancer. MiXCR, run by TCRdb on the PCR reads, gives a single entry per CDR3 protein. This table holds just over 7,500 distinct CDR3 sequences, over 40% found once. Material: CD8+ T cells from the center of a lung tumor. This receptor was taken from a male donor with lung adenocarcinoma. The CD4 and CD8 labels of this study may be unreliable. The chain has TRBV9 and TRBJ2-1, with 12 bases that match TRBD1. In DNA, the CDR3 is TGTGCCAGCAGCGAATCCGGGACAGGGGGCCTTGAGCAGTTCTTA. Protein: CASSESGTGGLEQFL.